The T cell receptor (beta chain) under discussion was sequenced for a study of T-cell reconstitution after alpha-beta-depleted transplantation in children. The CDR3 consists of 13 residues. The V segment lost 7 bases and the J segment 3 bases; nucleotides outside the gene matches: 3. Germline V gene data show CDR1 as DFQATT and CDR2 as SNEGSKA (reference sequence). Researchers prepared the TCRbeta library using unique molecular identifiers, the study reports. TCRdb called the PCR reads again in MiXCR, with one record for every CDR3 protein. The profile shows roughly 610,000 distinct CDR3 sequences, over 9.5% of them singletons.

The chain couples TRBV20-1 to TRBJ2-7; TRBD2 matches 13 bases. Sequencing used PBMCs from the stem cell graft donor, obtained from the stem cell graft. This TCR was sampled from a human donor who donated a stem cell graft to a child with acute myeloid leukemia. CDR3 DNA sequence: TGCAGTGGCCGGACTAGCGGGAGCTACGAGCAGTACTTC. This sequence encodes CSGRTSGSYEQYF.